Listed here are 7 T cell receptor beta chains from one sample, sequenced in a study of read filtering for tumor transcriptome and immune sequencing. From roughly 400 ng of RNA, a library with molecular barcoded alpha/delta and beta/gamma adaptors was made. MiXCR was run by TCRdb on the reads, yielding one entry per CDR3 protein. The sample holds around 60,000 distinct CDR3 sequences, about a fifth seen once. Material: a population of CD138-negative cells sorted from bone marrow. Receptor source: a donor at least 40 years old with multiple myeloma.

This clonotype was observed at least ten times. The chain carries TRBV11-3 and TRBJ2-2; the match to TRBD2 covers 11 bases. The CDR3 totals 17 residues. J gave up 6 bases and V 0 bases, and 6 bases lay outside the gene matches. CDR1 SGHNT and CDR2 YENEEA come from the germline V gene. DNA for the CDR3: TGTGCCAGCAGCTTAGATCCCGGACTAGCGGGCGCCGGGGAGCTGTTTTTT. Protein product: CASSLDPGLAGAGELFF.

To note about this clonotype: A far larger clone is one nucleotide away, so this likely arose from a read error. Here the CDR3 reads CASRTGTNSPYPQYF. CDR3 nucleotides: TGCGCCAGCAGGACCGGGACTAACTCCCCATATCCGCAGTATTTT. The V gene is TRBV4-1, the J gene TRBJ1-4, with 7 bases identical to TRBD2. The J call could be wrong; TRBJ2-3 is a better fit for the DNA end. Germline CDR1 is MGHRA and CDR2 is YSYEKL. This CDR3 contains 15 residues.

Only one count was recorded for this clonotype. Germline is not matched at one junction end, which may reflect a read error. The V gene is TRBV3-1, the J gene TRBJ2-6; 7 nucleotides match TRBD1. Germline V CDR1 and CDR2: LGHDT, YNNKEL (reference sequence). The CDR3 loop spans 15 amino acids. The CDR3 sequence is CATRQGYSGASVLTF. CDR3 nucleotides: TGTGCCACTCGACAGGGTTATTCTGGGGCCAGCGTCCTGACTTTC.

This clonotype was seen repeatedly, ten times or more. The chain recombines TRBV20-1 with TRBJ2-5, with 12 bases lining up with TRBD2. V trimming: 6 bases; J trimming: 5 bases; junction bases outside the gene matches: 10. The germline CDR1 and CDR2 sequences are DFQATT and SNEGSKA (reference sequence). The CDR3 spans 15 residues. The CDR3 DNA reads as TGCAGTGCCAGGGCCCCTAGCGGGGGGGGGGAGACCCAGTACTTC. Its translation is CSARAPSGGGETQYF.

This clonotype was picked up many times. This CDR3 reads CASSSPGANQPQHF. For the CDR3, the DNA is TGTGCCAGCAGTTCACCTGGGGCTAATCAGCCCCAGCATTTT. The rearrangement uses TRBV28 and TRBJ1-5; TRBD1 might be the D (5 bases). The V and J ends lost 4 bases and 4 bases respectively, with 11 bases between them. Germline CDR1 MDHEN, CDR2 SYDVKM. The CDR3 has 14 amino acids. Variable domain in full (rest from reference TRBV28 and TRBJ1-5): DVKVTQSSRYLVKRTGEKVFLECVQDMDHENMFWYRQDPGLGLRLIYFSYDVKMKEKGDIPEGYSVSREKKERFSLILESASTNQTSMYLCASSSPGANQPQHFGDGTRLSIL.

Concerning this clonotype itself: Just one base apart from a much larger clone, this may be a read error. The rearrangement links TRBV11-2 to TRBJ2-7, with D uncertain. Germline loops: CDR1 SGHAT, CDR2 FQNNGV. The CDR3 contains 16 residues. The CDR3 sequence is CASSSRAQGPTYELYF. The CDR3 DNA reads TGTGCCAGCAGCTCCCGGGCCCAAGGCCCCACCTACGAGCTGTACTTC.

This clonotype was observed a few times. The CDR3 here is CASSGQGSQPQHF. CDR3 nucleotide sequence: TGTGCCAGCTCCGGACAGGGCTCTCAGCCCCAGCATTTT. This sequence joins TRBV18 and TRBJ1-5; TRBD1 matches at 8 bases. Losses at the gene ends were 6 bases for V and 6 bases for J; bases not matched to a gene: 4. Germline loops: CDR1 KGHSH, CDR2 LQKENI. The CDR3 is 13 residues long.